Each of the 18 T cell receptor beta chains below was sequenced from the same sample in a study of T cells after yellow fever vaccination. TCRdb fed the 5' RACE reads into MiXCR, producing one record per CDR3 protein. Here the sample spans about 210,000 distinct CDR3 sequences, 3% to 3.5% being singletons. The sample here was CD4+ T cells sorted from PBMCs, taken 10 days after the yellow fever booster vaccination. These receptors originate from a man aged 18 to 30 who received the YFV17D yellow fever vaccine.

This clonotype was counted ten times or more. This chain uses TRBV29-1 with TRBJ2-2; D call uncertain. V shed 6 bases and J shed 6 bases, with 17 bases lying between them. The length of the CDR3 is 14 residues. CDR1 and CDR2 from the germline V gene are SQVTM and ANQGSEA. CDR3 nucleotides: TGCAGCGTGGCCCCGGGCCGAACGGCCGGGGAGCTGTTTTTT. Encoded protein: CSVAPGRTAGELFF.

This clonotype was seen many times. This rearrangement joins TRBV20-1 to TRBJ2-3, with 9 nucleotides matching TRBD2. Germline lookup yields CDR1 DFQATT and CDR2 SNEGSKA (reference sequence). V shed 6 bases and J 0 bases; nucleotides not matched to a gene: 7. The length of the CDR3 is 15 residues. In DNA, the CDR3 is TGCAGTGCCCCGACTACTAGCGGGAGCACAGATACGCAGTATTTT. Its protein is CSAPTTSGSTDTQYF.

Ten or more counts support this clonotype. The J gene is TRBJ2-1, the V gene TRBV5-4, with D uncertain. Trimming cost V 4 bases and J 1 base, with 12 bases left between them. CDR1 is SGHNT, CDR2 YYREEE, per germline (reference sequence). CDR3 length equals 15 residues. CDR3 protein: CASSPGVGSYNEQFF. The CDR3 DNA reads TGTGCCAGCAGCCCGGGCGTGGGGTCCTACAATGAGCAGTTCTTC.

The table lists this clonotype with a few counts. The chain couples TRBV6-6 to TRBJ1-6, with TRBD1 matching over 9 bases. J lost 7 bases, V lost 4 bases, and 5 bases had no gene match. Germline V CDR1 and CDR2: MNHNY, SVGAGI (reference sequence). CDR3 length: 15 residues. CDR3 coding DNA: TGTGCCAGCAGTTTCCGGACAGGGGCCAATTCACCCCTCCACTTT. It translates to CASSFRTGANSPLHF.

The rearrangement joins TRBV24-1 to TRBJ1-5; a weak D match, TRBD1 (5 bases). CDR3 length: 15 residues. Trimming left V 5 bases short and J 6 bases short, with 16 bases between. The germline gives CDR1 KGHDR, CDR2 SFDVKD. The CDR3 DNA sequence: TGTGCCACCAGTGTTGGCCGTAGGGACGGTCAGCCCCAGCATTTT. It translates to CATSVGRRDGQPQHF.

The chain uses TRBV5-1 and TRBJ1-2; TRBD1 might be the D (5 bases). Germline-derived CDR1 and CDR2 are SGHRS and YFSETQ. The CDR3 totals 14 residues. V lost 4 bases and J 1 base, leaving 11 bases between the germline ends. CDR3: CASSRTYNNYGYTF. CDR3 coding DNA: TGCGCCAGCAGCCGGACATATAATAACTATGGCTACACCTTC.

This clonotype appeared many times. The chain carries TRBV12-3 or TRBV12-4 and TRBJ2-1, with 13 bases aligning to TRBD2. Trimming took 9 bases from V and 7 from J; bases not matched to a gene: 3. The CDR3 has 13 amino acids. This CDR3 is CARTSGGANEQFF. The CDR3 DNA follows: TGTGCCAGAACTAGCGGGGGGGCTAATGAGCAGTTCTTC.

This clonotype was seen repeatedly, ten times or more. This chain links TRBV20-1 with TRBJ2-3; D unresolved. Trimming removed 3 bases at V and 6 bases at J, with 4 bases between. CDR3 size: 10 residues. The germline V gene encodes CDR1 DFQATT and CDR2 SNEGSKA (reference sequence). CDR3 protein: CSASWDTQYF. The CDR3 DNA reads TGCAGTGCTAGTTGGGATACGCAGTATTTT.

This clonotype appeared many times. CDR3 loop: CASSQGPGELFF. The CDR3 DNA follows: TGTGCCAGCAGCCAAGGTCCCGGGGAGCTGTTTTTT. V usage is TRBV4-2 and J usage is TRBJ2-2; D not certain. CDR3 size: 12 residues. CDR1 and CDR2 (germline): LGHNA, YNFKEQ. V lost 1 base to trimming and J lost 6 bases, with 3 bases between them.

This clonotype appeared many times. V gene TRBV4-3 combines with J gene TRBJ2-3; D is possibly TRBD1 (5 bases). V was shortened by 10 bases and J by 1 base, with 12 bases between the two germline ends. Germline V gene lookup returns CDR1 LGHNA and CDR2 YSLEER. The length of the CDR3 is 13 residues. The CDR3 sequence is CATRVAGTDTQYF. Written as DNA, the CDR3 is TGCGCCACCAGGGTTGCGGGCACAGATACGCAGTATTTT.

The V call is TRBV7-3, the J call TRBJ2-1, with TRBD2 as a possible D gene (6 bases). V was clipped by 5 bases and J by 6 bases, with 20 bases between them. The germline V gene has CDR1 SGHTA and CDR2 FQGTGA. The CDR3 runs to 16 residues. The CDR3 loop is CASSPYGGGGGNEQFF. The CDR3 DNA sequence: TGTGCCAGCAGCCCCTATGGGGGTGGGGGAGGCAATGAGCAGTTCTTC.

At least ten counts were recorded for this clonotype. The chain combines TRBV10-3 with TRBJ2-1, with a possible D match to TRBD2 (7 bases). CDR3 length equals 14 residues. Per the germline V gene, CDR1 is ENHRY and CDR2 is SYGVKD. V shed 9 bases and J shed 6 bases, with 18 bases lying between them. The CDR3 region is CAMAHGGPANEQFF. The DNA of the CDR3 is TGTGCCATGGCTCACGGGGGGCCAGCCAATGAGCAGTTCTTC.

This clonotype was recorded at least ten times. The V and J genes are TRBV7-2 and TRBJ2-7; perhaps TRBD2 as D (5 bases). This CDR3 spans 14 amino acids. Trimming removed 6 bases at V and 0 bases at J, with 12 bases between. Germline CDR1 is SGHTA and CDR2 is FQGNSA. DNA for the CDR3: TGTGCCAGCAGGCCGGGATTTGGCTCCTACGAGCAGTACTTC. Translated: CASRPGFGSYEQYF.

This clonotype was seen a handful of times. The chain combines TRBV3-1 with TRBJ1-6, with D tentatively TRBD1 (6 bases). This CDR3 region has 14 residues. Deletions cut 1 base from V and 9 bases from J, with 10 bases between. CDR1 LGHDT and CDR2 YNNKEL come from the germline V gene (reference sequence). In nucleotides, the CDR3 is TGTGCCAGCAGCCAAGCGGGGGCCGGTTCACCCCTCCACTTT. Protein sequence: CASSQAGAGSPLHF.

This clonotype was seen at least ten times. V is TRBV7-2 and J is TRBJ1-2; no clear D. V was cut by 1 base and J by 2 bases, with 5 bases left in between. The CDR3 extends over 13 amino acids. CDR1 is SGHTA and CDR2 is FQGNSA in the germline V gene. This chain's CDR3 is CASSLDENYGYTF. CDR3 nucleotides: TGTGCCAGCAGCTTAGATGAGAACTATGGCTACACCTTC.

This clonotype was counted a few times. The V call is TRBV9, the J call TRBJ1-1; TRBD1 matches at 7 bases. CDR1 and CDR2 (germline): SGDLS, YYNGEE. The V segment lost 4 bases and the J segment 3 bases; nucleotides outside the gene matches: 15. The CDR3 is made up of 17 amino acids. CDR3 loop: CASSPLGRQGVDTEAFF. CDR3 DNA: TGTGCCAGCAGCCCCTTGGGTAGACAGGGTGTGGACACTGAAGCTTTCTTT.

This clonotype showed up many times. V usage is TRBV27 and J usage is TRBJ2-1, with 7 bases lining up with TRBD1. The V and J ends lost 5 bases and 0 bases, in that order; junction bases with no gene match: 10. The CDR3 totals 17 residues. Germline V CDR1 and CDR2: MNHEY, SMNVEV (reference sequence). CDR3 sequence reads: CASSPSPGTVSYNEQFF. The CDR3 DNA is TGTGCCAGCAGTCCATCCCCCGGGACAGTCTCCTACAATGAGCAGTTCTTC.

The sample holds a few counts of this clonotype. One junction end disagrees with the germline gene, perhaps due to a read error. The CDR3, as DNA: TGTGCCAGCTTACCAATGGGACAGGGAGGCGAGCAGTACTTC. It yields the protein CASLPMGQGGEQYF. This chain connects TRBV18 to TRBJ2-7; 9 bases align to TRBD1. Germline lookup yields CDR1 KGHSH and CDR2 LQKENI. This CDR3 comprises 14 residues.